One sample yielded the 13 T cell receptor beta chains listed below, sequenced in a study of CD8 T cells in Susac syndrome. RNA, at about 0.5 to 1 ug, was reverse transcribed with random hexamers. In TCRdb, the immunoSEQ multiplex PCR reads were re-called with MiXCR into one record per CDR3 protein. Among 150,000 or so distinct CDR3 sequences listed, approximately 95% were seen once. Sequenced material: CD4+ T cells from PBMCs. Receptor source: a human donor with Susac syndrome.

The chain has TRBV9 and TRBJ2-1, with D unclear. Germline V CDR1 and CDR2: SGDLS, YYNGEE. V lost 0 bases to trimming and J lost 8 bases, with 15 bases between them. CDR3 length: 15 residues. The CDR3 coding sequence is TGTGCCAGCAGCGTAGTGGCTAGTAAGGCGGATGAGCAGTTCTTC. Translating it yields CASSVVASKADEQFF.

The chain is built from TRBV28 and TRBJ2-1; the match to TRBD1 covers 10 bases. From germline, CDR1 is MDHEN and CDR2 SYDVKM. This CDR3 comprises 16 residues. V gave up 7 bases and J gave up 4 bases; unmatched junction bases: 10. The CDR3: CASTTGGTGAYNEQFF. In DNA form, the CDR3 reads TGTGCCAGCACCACTGGCGGGACAGGGGCTTACAATGAGCAGTTCTTC.

The chain combines TRBV2 with TRBJ2-7; tentatively, D is TRBD2 (6 bases). The V end was cut by 2 bases, the J end by 3 bases, with 11 bases between. There are 14 residues in the CDR3. Germline V gene sequence: CDR1 SNHLY, CDR2 FYNNEI. Written as DNA, the CDR3 is TGTGCCAGCAGTGAACCCCGGGGGTTCTACGAGCAGTACGTC. Its protein product is CASSEPRGFYEQYV.

This chain connects TRBV28 to TRBJ2-2; 14 bases are a match to TRBD2. After removal of 5 bases from V and 8 bases from J, the junction contained 7 bases not matched to a gene. This CDR3 comprises 16 residues. Germline lookup yields CDR1 MDHEN and CDR2 SYDVKM. The CDR3 nucleotides read TGTGCCAGCAGTCTAGGGACTAGCGGGAGAATTGGGGAGCTGTTTTTT. It codes for CASSLGTSGRIGELFF. The whole variable domain, filled in from reference TRBV28 and TRBJ2-2, reads DVKVTQSSRYLVKRTGEKVFLECVQDMDHENMFWYRQDPGLGLRLIYFSYDVKMKEKGDIPEGYSVSREKKERFSLILESASTNQTSMYLCASSLGTSGRIGELFFGEGSRLTVL.

This chain connects TRBV5-1 to TRBJ2-1; a weak D match, TRBD2 (6 bases). V lost 3 bases to trimming and J lost 8 bases, with 12 bases between them. CDR3 size: 13 residues. CDR1 and CDR2 from the germline V gene are SGHRS and YFSETQ. The CDR3 spells CASSSTTSHEQFF. Written as DNA, the CDR3 is TGCGCCAGCAGCTCGACGACTAGTCATGAGCAGTTCTTC.

CDR3 sequence reads: CATSDVGIGVGETQYF. Written as DNA, the CDR3 is TGTGCCACCAGTGATGTGGGAATCGGGGTCGGGGAGACCCAGTACTTC. The chain combines TRBV24-1 with TRBJ2-5; tentatively, D is TRBD2 (5 bases). Germline V lookup: CDR1 KGHDR, CDR2 SFDVKD. The CDR3 is made up of 16 amino acids. V lost 3 bases, J lost 5 bases, and 18 bases lay in between.

This clonotype was recorded once. V and J are TRBV4-2 and TRBJ2-3, with 10 positions matching TRBD2. The CDR3 has 20 amino acids. Germline assignment: CDR1 LGHNA and CDR2 YNFKEQ. J lost 6 bases, V lost 0 bases, and 18 bases had no gene match. CDR3 nucleotides: TGTGCCAGCAGCCAAGATTGGGCTAGCGGGAGTGCCCTGAGGTTTGATACGCAGTATTTT. This sequence encodes CASSQDWASGSALRFDTQYF.

The chain is built from TRBV28 and TRBJ1-1, with D possibly TRBD1 on 6 matching bases. The CDR3 runs to 14 residues. V lost 3 bases, J lost 5 bases, and 13 bases lay in between. CDR1 is MDHEN, CDR2 SYDVKM, per germline. The CDR3 reads CASSFGGRGTEAFF. The CDR3 DNA follows: TGTGCCAGCAGTTTCGGGGGGCGAGGGACTGAAGCTTTCTTT.

The V and J genes are TRBV7-9 and TRBJ2-7; 13 bases are shared with TRBD2. Germline-derived CDR1 and CDR2 are SEHNR and FQNEAQ (reference sequence). J was trimmed by 7 bases and V by 2 bases; bases with no gene match: 5. The CDR3 contains 15 residues. CDR3 nucleotides: TGTGCCAGCAGCTTACCGGGGACTAGCGGGAAGGAGCAGTACTTC. Protein product: CASSLPGTSGKEQYF.

This chain links TRBV29-1 with TRBJ2-1; D ambiguous. V lost 6 bases to trimming and J lost 10 bases, with 10 bases between them. This CDR3 comprises 10 residues. CDR1 is SQVTM, CDR2 ANQGSEA, per germline. In nucleotides, the CDR3 is TGCAGCGTAGGATCCGGGGAGCAGTTCTTC. Its translation is CSVGSGEQFF.

This chain uses TRBV29-1 with TRBJ2-5; TRBD1 matches 7 bases. This CDR3 region has 12 residues. Trimming took 7 bases from V and 2 from J; bases not matched to a gene: 4. Germline V gene sequence: CDR1 SQVTM, CDR2 ANQGSEA. Written as DNA, the CDR3 is TGCAGCGCGGACAGGCTGCAAGAGACCCAGTACTTC. As protein: CSADRLQETQYF.

V gene TRBV7-9 combines with J gene TRBJ1-5; weak D call: TRBD1 (6 bases). With 11 bases removed from V and 3 bases from J, the gap between germline ends came to 8 bases. CDR3 length: 11 residues. Germline CDR1 SEHNR, CDR2 FQNEAQ (reference sequence). CDR3 protein: CAGGDNQPQHF. CDR3 bases: TGTGCCGGGGGCGACAATCAGCCCCAGCATTTT. The entire variable domain, with the rest obtained from reference TRBV7-9 and TRBJ1-5, is as follows: DTGVSQNPRHKITKRGQNVTFRCDPISEHNRLYWYRQTLGQGPEFLTYFQNEAQLEKSRLLSDRFSAERPKGSFSTLEIQRTEQGDSAMYLCAGGDNQPQHFGDGTRLSIL.

This rearrangement joins TRBV15 to TRBJ1-5, with TRBD1 as a possible D gene (5 bases). Trimming stripped 0 bases from V and 9 bases from J, with 9 bases between. CDR3 size: 13 residues. Germline V lookup: CDR1 LNHNV, CDR2 YYDKDF (reference sequence). CDR3 nucleotides: TGTGCCACCAGCAGAGAGAGGGGTGGGCCCCAGCATTTT. Translated: CATSRERGGPQHF.